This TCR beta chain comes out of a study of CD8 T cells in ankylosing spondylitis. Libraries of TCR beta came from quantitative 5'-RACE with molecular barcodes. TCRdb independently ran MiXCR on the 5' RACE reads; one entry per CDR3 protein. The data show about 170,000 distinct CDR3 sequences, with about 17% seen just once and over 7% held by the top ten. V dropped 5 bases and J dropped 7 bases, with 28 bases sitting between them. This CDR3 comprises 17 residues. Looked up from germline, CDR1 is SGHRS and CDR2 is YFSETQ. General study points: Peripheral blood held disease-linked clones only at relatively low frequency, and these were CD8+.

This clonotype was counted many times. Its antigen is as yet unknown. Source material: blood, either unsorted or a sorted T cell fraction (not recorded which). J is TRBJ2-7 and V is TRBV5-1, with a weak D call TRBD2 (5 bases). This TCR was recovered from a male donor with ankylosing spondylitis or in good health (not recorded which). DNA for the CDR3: TGCGCCAGCAGAGAGAGTACTAGAAGTCCGACACTGGGGGAGCAGTACTTC. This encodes CASRESTRSPTLGEQYF.